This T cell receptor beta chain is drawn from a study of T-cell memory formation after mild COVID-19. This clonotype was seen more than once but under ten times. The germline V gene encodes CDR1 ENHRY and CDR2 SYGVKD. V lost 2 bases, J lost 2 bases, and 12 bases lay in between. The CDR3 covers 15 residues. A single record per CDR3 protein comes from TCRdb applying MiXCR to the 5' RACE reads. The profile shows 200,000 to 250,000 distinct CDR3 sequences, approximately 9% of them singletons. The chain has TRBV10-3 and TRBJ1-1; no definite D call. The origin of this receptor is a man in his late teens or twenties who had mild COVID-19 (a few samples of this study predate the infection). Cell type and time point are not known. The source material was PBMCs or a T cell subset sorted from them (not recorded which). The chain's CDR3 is CAISESRSSNTEAFF. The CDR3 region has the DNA TGTGCCATCAGTGAGAGTAGAAGTAGTAACACTGAAGCTTTCTTT.